Below, 16 T cell receptor beta chains from the same sample are listed, as sequenced in a study of T cells in Graves' hyperthyroidism and ophthalmopathy. The source material, RNA transcripts, was used to amplify TCR beta CDR3 regions. An initial round of RT-PCR targeting the TCR CDR3 relied on the HTBI primer set. TCRdb recomputed calls from the multiplex PCR reads with MiXCR, one row per CDR3 protein. Of over 700,000 distinct CDR3 sequences in the sample, over 35% were seen once. Sample: blood. The receptors stem from a man younger than 30 with Graves' hyperthyroidism.

The V call is TRBV28, the J call TRBJ1-2, with D possibly TRBD1 on 6 matching bases. The CDR3 covers 14 residues. Germline V gene data show CDR1 as MDHEN and CDR2 as SYDVKM. The germline V and J ends were trimmed by 9 bases and 4 bases, with 18 bases remaining between them. DNA of the CDR3: TGTGCCAGTTTGTCCGGGACATTGGTCTATGGCTACACCTTC. Translating gives CASLSGTLVYGYTF.

This chain connects TRBV11-2 to TRBJ1-6, with D hard to call. This CDR3 has 17 amino acids. V was cut by 0 bases and J by 7 bases, with 16 bases left in between. CDR1 SGHAT and CDR2 FQNNGV come from the germline V gene. This CDR3 reads CASSLDKAGGWNSPLHF. DNA for the CDR3: TGTGCCAGCAGCTTAGATAAGGCAGGAGGATGGAATTCACCCCTCCACTTT.

This chain joins TRBV12-3 or TRBV12-4 and TRBJ1-1; possibly TRBD1 for D (5 bases). Trimming cost V 3 bases and J 1 base, with 9 bases left between them. The CDR3 has 14 residues. CDR3 sequence (DNA): TGTGCCAGCAGTTTTAGGACACCGAACACTGAAGCTTTCTTT. It is translated as CASSFRTPNTEAFF.

There are many counts of this clonotype. The chain has TRBV12-3 or TRBV12-4 and TRBJ1-5; no clear D gene. V gave up 6 bases and J gave up 4 bases, with 10 bases separating them. The CDR3 runs 13 residues. The CDR3 region is CASSWTGNQPQHF. CDR3 coding DNA: TGTGCCAGCAGCTGGACGGGGAATCAGCCCCAGCATTTT.

The chain links TRBV20-1 to TRBJ1-1, with a possible D match to TRBD1 (5 bases). The V end was cut by 5 bases, the J end by 3 bases, with 13 bases between. This CDR3 contains 13 residues. Germline values: CDR1 DFQATT, CDR2 SNEGSKA (reference sequence). CDR3 loop: CSAESDSYTEAFF. DNA of the CDR3: TGCAGTGCTGAGTCCGACAGTTACACTGAAGCTTTCTTT.

The V call is TRBV6-5, the J call TRBJ2-7; D gene ambiguous. Trimming cost V 5 bases and J 0 bases, with 14 bases left between them. The germline V gene encodes CDR1 MNHEY and CDR2 SVGAGI. The CDR3 is 15 amino acids. The CDR3 nucleotides are TGTGCCAGCAGTGGCGGCGGTTTAAGCTCCTACGAGCAGTACTTC. Its protein is CASSGGGLSSYEQYF.

Many counts were recorded for this clonotype. The chain has TRBV24-1 and TRBJ2-7, with 7 bases fitting TRBD1. Germline CDR1 is KGHDR and CDR2 is SFDVKD. The trim removed 0 bases at V and 3 bases at J, leaving 4 bases unmatched. This CDR3 region has 15 residues. Here the CDR3 DNA reads TGTGCCACCAGTGATTTGCAAGGGGGCATCTACGAGCAGTACTTC. This encodes CATSDLQGGIYEQYF.

The chain is built from TRBV29-1 and TRBJ2-7; 12 bases align to TRBD1. Trimming removed 4 bases from V and 0 bases from J; junction bases left unmatched: 13. The length of the CDR3 is 18 residues. Looked up from germline, CDR1 is SQVTM and CDR2 is ANQGSEA. CDR3 nucleotides: TGCAGCGTTGTTGGGGACAGGGGGCATAGGATGGGCTCCTACGAGCAGTACTTC. This sequence encodes CSVVGDRGHRMGSYEQYF.

The chain joins TRBV11-2 to TRBJ2-7; the match to TRBD2 covers 9 bases. The germline V gene encodes CDR1 SGHAT and CDR2 FQNNGV. V shed 6 bases and J 0 bases; nucleotides not matched to a gene: 3. This CDR3 spans 14 amino acids. The CDR3 loop reads CASRVSGSSYEQYF. In nucleotides, the CDR3 is TGTGCCAGCAGAGTTAGCGGGAGCTCCTACGAGCAGTACTTC.

A single count supports this clonotype. Given a much more abundant clone one base away, this may be a read error. The chain is built from TRBV29-1 and TRBJ1-1; D remains unclear. V was shortened by 5 bases and J by 5 bases, with 12 bases between the two germline ends. The CDR3 is made up of 12 amino acids. Germline V lookup: CDR1 SQVTM, CDR2 ANQGSEA. The CDR3, as DNA: TGCAGCGTTTTCTCTGGGGAAACTGAAGCTTTCTTT. Its protein product is CSVFSGETEAFF.

In this sample, this clonotype turned up many times. J is TRBJ1-4 and V is TRBV2; weak D call: TRBD1 (6 bases). Looked up from germline, CDR1 is SNHLY and CDR2 is FYNNEI. The V end was cut by 10 bases, the J end by 3 bases, with 12 bases between. This CDR3 comprises 13 residues. CDR3 loop: CANQQGPNEKLFF. DNA of the CDR3: TGTGCCAACCAACAGGGTCCTAATGAAAAACTGTTTTTT.

As concerns this clonotype: This may be a read error, as it is one base from a much larger clone. The chain uses TRBV5-1 and TRBJ2-2; D ambiguous. CDR1 is SGHRS, CDR2 YFSETQ, per germline. The V end was cut by 5 bases, the J end by 2 bases, with 10 bases between. CDR3 length equals 14 residues. The CDR3 DNA sequence: TGCGCCAGCAGGAGCGTGGGAAACACCGGGGAGCTGTTTTTT. Its translation: CASRSVGNTGELFF.

This clonotype was seen a few times. CDR3 in DNA: TGTGCCAGCAGCGTTGACAGAAGCATGAACACTGAAGCTTTCTTT. Protein: CASSVDRSMNTEAFF. The genes are TRBV5-6 and TRBJ1-1, with TRBD1 as a possible D gene (5 bases). Germline V gene data show CDR1 as SGHDT and CDR2 as YYEEEE. Deletions cut 4 bases from V and 0 bases from J, with 13 bases between. There are 15 residues in the CDR3.

This clonotype was recorded many times. The DNA for the CDR3 is TGTGCCAGCAGCTTACCGACGGGAGAAAATGAAAAACTGTTTTTT. Translating it yields CASSLPTGENEKLFF. The chain carries TRBV7-9 and TRBJ1-4; no clear D. This CDR3 is 15 amino acids long. The V gene lost 2 bases and the J gene lost 5 bases, with 12 bases spanning the gap. Germline CDR1 and CDR2: SEHNR and FQNEAQ (reference sequence). Filled out from reference TRBV7-9 and TRBJ1-4, the complete variable domain reads DTGVSQNPRHKITKRGQNVTFRCDPISEHNRLYWYRQTLGQGPEFLTYFQNEAQLEKSRLLSDRFSAERPKGSFSTLEIQRTEQGDSAMYLCASSLPTGENEKLFFGSGTQLSVL.

The CDR3 DNA reads TGTGCCATCAGTGAAGTCCCCGGGAATCAGCCCCAGCATTTT. Its translation is CAISEVPGNQPQHF. The chain employs TRBV10-3 and TRBJ1-5, with D unclear. The CDR3 runs 14 residues. CDR1 is ENHRY, CDR2 SYGVKD, per germline. Deletions cut 3 bases from V and 4 bases from J, with 10 bases between.

This clonotype was seen only a few times. The V gene is TRBV20-1, the J gene TRBJ1-1, with a tentative D call TRBD1 (5 bases). The CDR3 runs to 16 residues. The ends were cut back, 0 bases at V and 0 bases at J, with 14 bases in the middle. Germline CDR1 and CDR2: DFQATT and SNEGSKA (reference sequence). CDR3 bases: TGCAGTGCTAGAGATGGGGACGGAGACATGAACACTGAAGCTTTCTTT. Protein sequence: CSARDGDGDMNTEAFF.